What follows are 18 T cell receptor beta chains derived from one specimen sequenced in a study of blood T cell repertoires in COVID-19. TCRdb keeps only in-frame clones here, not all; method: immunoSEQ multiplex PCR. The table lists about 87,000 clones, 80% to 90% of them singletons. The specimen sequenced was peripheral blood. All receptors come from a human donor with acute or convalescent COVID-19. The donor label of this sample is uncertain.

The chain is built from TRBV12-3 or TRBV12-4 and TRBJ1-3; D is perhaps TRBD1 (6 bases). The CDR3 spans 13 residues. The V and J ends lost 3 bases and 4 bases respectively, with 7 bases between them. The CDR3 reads CASSLGAGNTIYF. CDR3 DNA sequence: TGTGCCAGCAGTTTGGGGGCAGGAAACACCATATATTTT.

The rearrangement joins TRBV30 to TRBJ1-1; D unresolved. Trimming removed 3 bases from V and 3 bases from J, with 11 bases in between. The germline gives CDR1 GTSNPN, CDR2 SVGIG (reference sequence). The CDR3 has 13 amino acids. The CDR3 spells CAWRAAEDTEAFF. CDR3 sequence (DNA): TGTGCCTGGAGGGCGGCTGAGGACACTGAAGCTTTCTTT.

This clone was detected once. CDR3 coding DNA: TGTGCCAGCAGGTTTAGCGGGGGGGCAACTGAGCAGTTCTTC. Translating it yields CASRFSGGATEQFF. The chain employs TRBV7-2 and TRBJ2-1; TRBD2 matches at 11 bases. V lost 6 bases and J lost 9; bases outside the gene matches: 7. The germline V gene has CDR1 SGHTA and CDR2 FQGNSA. The CDR3 spans 14 residues.

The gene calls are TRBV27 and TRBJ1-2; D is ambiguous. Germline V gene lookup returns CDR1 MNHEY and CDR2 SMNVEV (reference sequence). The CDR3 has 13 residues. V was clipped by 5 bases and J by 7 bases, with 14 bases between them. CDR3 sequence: CASSPTRTLGYTF. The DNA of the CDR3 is TGTGCCAGCAGTCCCACCCGGACTCTTGGCTACACCTTC.

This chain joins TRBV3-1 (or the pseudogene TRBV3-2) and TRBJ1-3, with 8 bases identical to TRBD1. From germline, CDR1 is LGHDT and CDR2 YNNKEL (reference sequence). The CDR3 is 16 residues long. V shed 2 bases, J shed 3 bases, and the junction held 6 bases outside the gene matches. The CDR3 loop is CASSQTSGGSGNTIYF. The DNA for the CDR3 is TGTGCCAGCAGCCAAACCTCAGGGGGCAGTGGAAACACCATATATTTT.

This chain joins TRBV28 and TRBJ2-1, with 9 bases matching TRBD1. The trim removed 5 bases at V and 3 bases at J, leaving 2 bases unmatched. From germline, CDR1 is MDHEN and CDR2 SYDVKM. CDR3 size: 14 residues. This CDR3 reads CASSRDRDYNEQFF. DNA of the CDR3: TGTGCCAGCAGTCGGGACAGGGACTACAATGAGCAGTTCTTC.

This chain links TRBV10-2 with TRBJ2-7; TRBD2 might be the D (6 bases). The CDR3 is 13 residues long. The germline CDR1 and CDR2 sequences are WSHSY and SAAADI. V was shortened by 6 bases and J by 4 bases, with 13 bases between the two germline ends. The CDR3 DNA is TGCGCCAGCAGGCGGAGGAGGGGATACGAGCAGTACTTC. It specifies CASRRRRGYEQYF.

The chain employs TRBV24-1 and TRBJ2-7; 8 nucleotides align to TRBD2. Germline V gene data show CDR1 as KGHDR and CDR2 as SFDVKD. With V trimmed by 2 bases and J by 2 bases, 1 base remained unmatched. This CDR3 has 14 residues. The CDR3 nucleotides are TGTGCCACCAGTGATTCGGGGGGGGCCTACGAGCAGTACTTC. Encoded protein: CATSDSGGAYEQYF.

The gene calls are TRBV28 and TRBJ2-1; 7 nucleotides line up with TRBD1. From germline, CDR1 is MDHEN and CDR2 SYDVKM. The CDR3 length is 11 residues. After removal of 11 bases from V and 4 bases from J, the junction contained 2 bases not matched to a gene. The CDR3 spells CALQGYNEQFF. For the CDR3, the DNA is TGTGCCTTACAGGGGTACAATGAGCAGTTCTTC.

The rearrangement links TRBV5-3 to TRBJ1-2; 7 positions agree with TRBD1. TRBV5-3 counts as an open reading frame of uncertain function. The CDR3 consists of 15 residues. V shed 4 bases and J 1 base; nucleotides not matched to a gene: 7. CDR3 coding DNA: TGTGCCAGAAGCCGCCGGACAGGTATTAACTATGGCTACACCTTC. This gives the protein CARSRRTGINYGYTF.

The CDR3 region is CASQSGQGHQPQHF. Written as DNA, the CDR3 is TGTGCCAGCCAGTCCGGACAGGGGCATCAGCCCCAGCATTTT. V gene TRBV25-1 combines with J gene TRBJ1-5; 9 bases are a match to TRBD1. Germline V lookup: CDR1 MGHDK, CDR2 SYGVNS. The CDR3 consists of 14 residues. V shed 8 bases, J shed 5 bases, and the junction held 7 bases outside the gene matches.

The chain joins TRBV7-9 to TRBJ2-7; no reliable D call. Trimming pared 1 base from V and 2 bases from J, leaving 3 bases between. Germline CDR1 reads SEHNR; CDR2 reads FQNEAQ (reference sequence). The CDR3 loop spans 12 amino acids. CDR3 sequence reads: CASSLVTYEQYF. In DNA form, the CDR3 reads TGTGCCAGCAGCTTAGTTACCTACGAGCAGTACTTC.

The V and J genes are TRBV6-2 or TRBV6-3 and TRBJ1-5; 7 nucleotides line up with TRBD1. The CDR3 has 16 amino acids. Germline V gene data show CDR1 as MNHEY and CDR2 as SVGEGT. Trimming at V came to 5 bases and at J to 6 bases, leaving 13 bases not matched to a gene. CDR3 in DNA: TGTGCCAGCAGTCGGGGACAGCCAGGGGTCGGTCAGCCCCAGCATTTT. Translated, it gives CASSRGQPGVGQPQHF.

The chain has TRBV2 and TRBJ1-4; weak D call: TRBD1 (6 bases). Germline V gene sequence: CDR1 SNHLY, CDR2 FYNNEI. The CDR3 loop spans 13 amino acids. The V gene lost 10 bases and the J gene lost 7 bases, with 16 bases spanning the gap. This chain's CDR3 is CATFRARGEKLFF. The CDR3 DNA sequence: TGTGCCACCTTCCGGGCCAGGGGTGAAAAACTGTTTTTT.

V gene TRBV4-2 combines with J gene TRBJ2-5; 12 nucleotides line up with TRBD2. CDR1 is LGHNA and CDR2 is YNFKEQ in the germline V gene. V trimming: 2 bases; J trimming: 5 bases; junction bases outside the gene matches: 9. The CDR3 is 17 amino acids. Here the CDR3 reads CASSQRPSGGAGETQYF. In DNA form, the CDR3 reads TGTGCCAGCAGCCAACGCCCTAGCGGGGGGGCGGGGGAGACCCAGTACTTC.

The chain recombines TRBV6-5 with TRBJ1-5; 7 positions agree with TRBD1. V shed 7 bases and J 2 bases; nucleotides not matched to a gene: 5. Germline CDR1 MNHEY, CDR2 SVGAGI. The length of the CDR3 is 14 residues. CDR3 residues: CASNSDRGNQPQHF. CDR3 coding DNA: TGTGCCAGCAACTCTGACAGGGGCAATCAGCCCCAGCATTTT.

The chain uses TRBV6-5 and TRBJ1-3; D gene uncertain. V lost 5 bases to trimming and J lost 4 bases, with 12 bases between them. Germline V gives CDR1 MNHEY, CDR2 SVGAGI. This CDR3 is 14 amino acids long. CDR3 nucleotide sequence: TGTGCCAGCAGTCCCGCGGGTGCAGGAAACACCATATATTTT. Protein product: CASSPAGAGNTIYF.

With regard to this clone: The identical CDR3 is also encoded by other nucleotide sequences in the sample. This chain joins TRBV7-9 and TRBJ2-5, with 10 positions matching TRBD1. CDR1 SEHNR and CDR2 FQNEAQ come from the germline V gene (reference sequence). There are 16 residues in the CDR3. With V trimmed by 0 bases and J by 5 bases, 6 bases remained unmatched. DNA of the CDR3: TGTGCCAGCAGCTTAGCCCGGGACAGGGGTAGGGAGACCCAGTACTTC. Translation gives CASSLARDRGRETQYF.